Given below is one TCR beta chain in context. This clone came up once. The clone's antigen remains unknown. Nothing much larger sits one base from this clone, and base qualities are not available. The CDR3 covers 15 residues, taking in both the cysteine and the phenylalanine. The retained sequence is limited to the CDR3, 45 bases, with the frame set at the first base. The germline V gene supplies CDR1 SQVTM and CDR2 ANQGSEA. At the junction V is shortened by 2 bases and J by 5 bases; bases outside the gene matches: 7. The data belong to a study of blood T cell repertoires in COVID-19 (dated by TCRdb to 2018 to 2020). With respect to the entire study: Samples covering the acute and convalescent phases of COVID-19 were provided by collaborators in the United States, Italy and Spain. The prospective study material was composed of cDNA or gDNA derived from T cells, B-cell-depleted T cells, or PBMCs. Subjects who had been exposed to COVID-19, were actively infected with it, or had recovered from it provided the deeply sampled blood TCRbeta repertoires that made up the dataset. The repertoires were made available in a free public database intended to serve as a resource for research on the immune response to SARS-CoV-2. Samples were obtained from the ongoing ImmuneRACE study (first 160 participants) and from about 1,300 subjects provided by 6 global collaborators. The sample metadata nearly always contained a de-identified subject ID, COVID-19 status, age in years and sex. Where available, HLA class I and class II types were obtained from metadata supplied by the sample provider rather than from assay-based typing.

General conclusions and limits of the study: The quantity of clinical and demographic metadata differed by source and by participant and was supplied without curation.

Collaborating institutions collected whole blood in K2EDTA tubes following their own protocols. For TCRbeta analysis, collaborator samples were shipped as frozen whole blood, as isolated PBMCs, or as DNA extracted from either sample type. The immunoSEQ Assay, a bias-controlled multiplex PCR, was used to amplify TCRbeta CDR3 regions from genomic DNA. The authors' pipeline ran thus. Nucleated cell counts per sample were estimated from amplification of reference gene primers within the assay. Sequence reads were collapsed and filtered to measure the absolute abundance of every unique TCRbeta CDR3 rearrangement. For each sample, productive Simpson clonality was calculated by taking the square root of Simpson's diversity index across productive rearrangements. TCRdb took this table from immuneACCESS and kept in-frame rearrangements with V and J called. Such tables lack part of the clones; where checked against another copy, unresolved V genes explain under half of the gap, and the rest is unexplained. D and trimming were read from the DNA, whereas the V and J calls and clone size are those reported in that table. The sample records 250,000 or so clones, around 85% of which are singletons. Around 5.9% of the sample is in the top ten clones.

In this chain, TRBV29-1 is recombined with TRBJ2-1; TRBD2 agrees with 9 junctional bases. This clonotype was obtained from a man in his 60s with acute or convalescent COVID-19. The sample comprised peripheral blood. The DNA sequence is TGCAGCGTTGAAAGGGGACTAGCTCAAAACAATGAGCAGTTCTTC. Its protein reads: CSVERGLAQNNEQFF.